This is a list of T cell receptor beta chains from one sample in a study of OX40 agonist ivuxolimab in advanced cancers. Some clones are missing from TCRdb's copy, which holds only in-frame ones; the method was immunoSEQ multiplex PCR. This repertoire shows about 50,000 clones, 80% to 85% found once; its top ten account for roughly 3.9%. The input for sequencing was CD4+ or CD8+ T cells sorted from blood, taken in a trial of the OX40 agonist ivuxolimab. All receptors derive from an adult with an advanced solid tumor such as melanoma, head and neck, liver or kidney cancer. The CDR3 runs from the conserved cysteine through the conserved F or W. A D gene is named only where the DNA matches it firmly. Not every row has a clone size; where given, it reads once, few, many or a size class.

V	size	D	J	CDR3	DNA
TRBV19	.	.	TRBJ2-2	CASSLQFNTGELFF	TGTGCCAGTAGTTTACAGTTTAACACCGGGGAGCTGTTTTTT
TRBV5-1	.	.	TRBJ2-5	CASSLGNEETQYF	TGCGCCAGCAGCTTAGGAAACGAAGAGACCCAGTACTTC
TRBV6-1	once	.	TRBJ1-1	CASSEDRVSEAFF	TGTGCCAGCAGTGAAGACAGGGTGAGTGAAGCTTTCTTT
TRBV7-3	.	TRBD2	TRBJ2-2	CASSFIPGGSVNTGELFF	TGTGCCAGCAGCTTCATCCCGGGGGGGAGTGTAAACACCGGGGAGCTGTTTTTT
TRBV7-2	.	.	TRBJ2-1	CASTAGGGQKKGFF	TGTGCCAGCACCGCAGGGGGGGGCCAAAAGAAGGGGTTCTTC
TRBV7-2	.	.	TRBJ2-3	CASSQRTLTDTQYF	TGTGCCAGCAGCCAACGGACCTTGACAGATACGCAGTATTTT
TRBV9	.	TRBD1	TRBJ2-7	CASSAGTGAHEQYF	TGTGCCAGCAGCGCCGGGACAGGGGCCCACGAGCAGTACTTC
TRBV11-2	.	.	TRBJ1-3	CASSQKGFSGNTIYF	TGTGCCAGCAGCCAAAAAGGATTCTCTGGAAACACCATATATTTT
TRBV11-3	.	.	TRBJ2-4	CASSYGGAKNIQYF	TGTGCCAGCAGTTATGGGGGGGCCAAAAACATTCAGTACTTC
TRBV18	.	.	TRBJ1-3	CASSYRDPGKSGNTIYF	TGTGCCAGCTCATACCGGGACCCCGGAAAGTCCGGAAACACCATATATTTT
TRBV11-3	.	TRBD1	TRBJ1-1	CASSLGQGARTEAFF	TGTGCCAGCAGCCTTGGACAGGGGGCGAGGACTGAAGCTTTCTTT
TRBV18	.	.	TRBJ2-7	CASSPDGTSYEQYF	TGTGCCAGCTCACCGGACGGCACATCCTACGAGCAGTACTTC
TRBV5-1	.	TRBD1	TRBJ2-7	CASLPRTGNYEQYF	TGCGCCAGCCTACCCAGGACAGGGAACTACGAGCAGTACTTC
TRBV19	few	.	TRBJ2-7	CASRGAYEQYF	TGTGCCAGTCGAGGGGCCTACGAGCAGTACTTC
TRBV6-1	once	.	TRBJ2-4	CASSEVPLAKNIQYF	TGTGCCAGCAGTGAAGTCCCCCTAGCCAAAAACATTCAGTACTTC
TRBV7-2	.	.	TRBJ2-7	CASSPQLYEQYF	TGTGCCAGCAGCCCACAACTTTACGAGCAGTACTTC
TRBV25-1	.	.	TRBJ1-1	CASSEWGADPNTEAFF	TGTGCCAGCAGTGAATGGGGGGCAGATCCGAACACTGAAGCTTTCTTT